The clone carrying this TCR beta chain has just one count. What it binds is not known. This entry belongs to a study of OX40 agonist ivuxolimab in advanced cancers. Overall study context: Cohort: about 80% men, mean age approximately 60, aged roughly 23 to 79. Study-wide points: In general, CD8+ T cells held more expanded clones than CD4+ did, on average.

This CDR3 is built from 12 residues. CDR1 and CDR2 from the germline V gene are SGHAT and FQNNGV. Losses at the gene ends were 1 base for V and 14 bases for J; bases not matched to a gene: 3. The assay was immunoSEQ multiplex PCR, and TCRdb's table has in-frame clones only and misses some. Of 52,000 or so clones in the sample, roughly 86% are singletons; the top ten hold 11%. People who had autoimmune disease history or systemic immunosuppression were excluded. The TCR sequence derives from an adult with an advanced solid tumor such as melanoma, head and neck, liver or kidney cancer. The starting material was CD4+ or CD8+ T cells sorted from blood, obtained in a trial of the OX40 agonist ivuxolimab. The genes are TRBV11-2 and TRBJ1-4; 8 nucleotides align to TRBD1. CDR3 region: CASSLGDRRLFF. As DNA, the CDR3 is TGTGCCAGCAGCTTAGGGGACAGGAGGCTGTTTTTT.